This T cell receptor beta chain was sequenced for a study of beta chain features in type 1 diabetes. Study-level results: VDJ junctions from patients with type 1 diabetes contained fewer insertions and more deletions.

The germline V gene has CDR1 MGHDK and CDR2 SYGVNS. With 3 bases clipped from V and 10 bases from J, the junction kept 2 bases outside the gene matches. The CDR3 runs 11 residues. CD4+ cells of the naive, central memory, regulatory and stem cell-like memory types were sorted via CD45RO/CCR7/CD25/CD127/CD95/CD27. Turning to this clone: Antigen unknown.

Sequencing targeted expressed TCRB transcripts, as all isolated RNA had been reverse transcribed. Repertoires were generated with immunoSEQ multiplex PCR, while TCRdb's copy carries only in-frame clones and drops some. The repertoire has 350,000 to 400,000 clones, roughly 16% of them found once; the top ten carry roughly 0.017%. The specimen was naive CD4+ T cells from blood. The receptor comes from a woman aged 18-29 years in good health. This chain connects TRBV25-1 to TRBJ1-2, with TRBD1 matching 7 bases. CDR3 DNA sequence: TGTGCCAGCAGTGACACAGGGGCCTACACCTTC. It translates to CASSDTGAYTF.